Each of the 32 T cell receptor beta chains below was sequenced from the same sample in a study of identical twins. Via MiXCR, TCRdb re-called the 5' RACE reads, giving one row per CDR3 protein. The sample contains about 730,000 distinct CDR3 sequences, 21% of which appear only once. This same sample was also part of a study on T cells expressing NK-cell markers.

The sample comprised PBMCs. The receptor source for this set is a woman under 30 in good health.

This clonotype was counted once. The genes are TRBV27 and TRBJ2-3, with 7 bases identical to TRBD1. The CDR3 length is 13 residues. Germline assignment: CDR1 MNHEY and CDR2 SMNVEV (reference sequence). V was pared by 4 bases and J by 6 bases, with 4 bases of the junction left unmatched. CDR3 DNA: TGTGCCAGCAGTTACGACAGGGCGGATACGCAGTATTTT. Translated: CASSYDRADTQYF.

Only a few counts were recorded for this clonotype. The chain uses TRBV10-3 and TRBJ2-1; no firm D call. The CDR3 runs 14 residues. Germline CDR1 ENHRY, CDR2 SYGVKD. Trimming shortened V by 5 bases and J by 0 bases, and 8 bases separated the two germline ends. CDR3 in amino acids: CAISNINSYNEQFF. In DNA form, the CDR3 reads TGTGCCATCAGTAATATAAACTCCTACAATGAGCAGTTCTTC.

The chain is built from TRBV10-3 and TRBJ1-2; TRBD1 aligns across 12 bases. Germline lookup yields CDR1 ENHRY and CDR2 SYGVKD. The length of the CDR3 is 14 residues. V was pared by 6 bases and J by 3 bases, with 2 bases of the junction left unmatched. CDR3 DNA sequence: TGTGCCATCAGCGGGACAGGGGGCTACTATGGCTACACCTTC. As protein: CAISGTGGYYGYTF.

There are a few counts of this clonotype. This chain uses TRBV6-1 with TRBJ2-7; 14 nucleotides line up with TRBD2. Unmatched junction bases numbered 7, after V lost 6 bases and J lost 3 bases. The germline gives CDR1 MNHNS, CDR2 SASEGT. This CDR3 contains 16 residues. The CDR3 spells CASSKGLAGDHYEQYF. For the CDR3, the DNA is TGTGCCAGCAGCAAGGGACTAGCGGGGGACCACTACGAGCAGTACTTC.

The rearrangement joins TRBV18 to TRBJ1-1, with TRBD1 as a possible D gene (5 bases). V shed 0 bases and J shed 10 bases, with 12 bases lying between them. Germline CDR1 KGHSH, CDR2 LQKENI. The CDR3 loop spans 13 amino acids. For the CDR3, the DNA is TGTGCCAGCTCACCACCATCAGGGTTCGGAGCTTTCTTT. Residues: CASSPPSGFGAFF.

The DNA for the CDR3 is TGTGCCAGCAGTTTAGACGGGGCATTTGGAACTAATGAAAAACTGTTTTTT. Amino acid sequence: CASSLDGAFGTNEKLFF. The V gene is TRBV28, the J gene TRBJ1-4, with D perhaps TRBD1 (5 bases). Germline-derived CDR1 and CDR2 are MDHEN and SYDVKM. Deletions cut 2 bases from V and 1 base from J, with 14 bases between. The CDR3 is 17 residues long. Variable domain in full (rest from reference TRBV28 and TRBJ1-4): DVKVTQSSRYLVKRTGEKVFLECVQDMDHENMFWYRQDPGLGLRLIYFSYDVKMKEKGDIPEGYSVSREKKERFSLILESASTNQTSMYLCASSLDGAFGTNEKLFFGSGTQLSVL.

This clonotype has only a few counts. The chain employs TRBV20-1 and TRBJ2-7, with 7 bases identical to TRBD2. The CDR3 loop spans 14 amino acids. Losses at the gene ends were 3 bases for V and 0 bases for J; bases not matched to a gene: 5. The V gene's germline CDR1 is DFQATT and CDR2 SNEGSKA (reference sequence). The CDR3 DNA is TGCAGTGCTAGGGTGGGAGGGCCCTCCTACGAGCAGTACTTC. Translated: CSARVGGPSYEQYF.

Only a few counts were recorded for this clonotype. The chain joins TRBV29-1 to TRBJ2-5; no firm D call. This CDR3 region has 11 residues. Trimming shortened V by 5 bases and J by 4 bases, and 8 bases separated the two germline ends. Germline CDR1 SQVTM, CDR2 ANQGSEA. DNA of the CDR3: TGCAGCGTTCGACGGATAGAGACCCAGTACTTC. It translates to CSVRRIETQYF.

J is TRBJ1-2 and V is TRBV20-1; D possibly corresponds to TRBD1 (5 bases). This CDR3 spans 14 amino acids. Germline V lookup: CDR1 DFQATT, CDR2 SNEGSKA (reference sequence). V gave up 0 bases and J gave up 5 bases, with 13 bases separating them. This chain's CDR3 is CSARDRGAGYGYTF. The DNA for the CDR3 is TGCAGTGCTAGAGATCGTGGGGCGGGATATGGCTACACCTTC.

The chain carries TRBV3-1 and TRBJ1-2; D gene uncertain. The CDR3 consists of 15 residues. The V and J ends lost 3 bases and 3 bases respectively, with 14 bases between them. Germline CDR1 LGHDT, CDR2 YNNKEL (reference sequence). For the CDR3, the DNA is TGTGCCAGCAGCCACCAGAGAGGTGAACACTATGGCTACACCTTC. This codes for CASSHQRGEHYGYTF.

This clonotype showed up just a few times. This chain joins TRBV24-1 and TRBJ2-7; a possible D gene is TRBD2 (5 bases). Germline V CDR1 and CDR2: KGHDR, SFDVKD. The CDR3 loop spans 13 amino acids. Trimming cost V 4 bases and J 1 base, with 7 bases left between them. CDR3 nucleotides: TGTGCCACCAGTGACGGGGTTTCCTACGAGCAGTACTTC. As protein: CATSDGVSYEQYF.

This chain joins TRBV5-1 and TRBJ2-1; no clear D. Trimming cost V 2 bases and J 5 bases, with 11 bases left between them. The V gene's germline CDR1 is SGHRS and CDR2 YFSETQ. CDR3 size: 14 residues. CDR3 in DNA: TGCGCCAGCAGCTTAGACTCCTCAAACAATGAGCAGTTCTTC. It specifies CASSLDSSNNEQFF.

The rearrangement links TRBV27 to TRBJ2-5; either TRBD1 or TRBD2 may supply D (5 bases each). This CDR3 has 14 amino acids. Germline values: CDR1 MNHEY, CDR2 SMNVEV (reference sequence). Trimming stripped 3 bases from V and 3 bases from J, with 11 bases between. CDR3 bases: TGTGCCAGCAGTTTCCGGGACCCAGAAGAGACCCAGTACTTC. Protein product: CASSFRDPEETQYF.

This clonotype was seen ten or more times. The chain carries TRBV7-9 and TRBJ1-2, with 7 bases matching TRBD1. V lost 4 bases, J lost 4 bases, and 3 bases stayed unmatched. The CDR3 extends over 13 amino acids. CDR1 and CDR2 (germline): SEHNR, FQNEAQ (reference sequence). The CDR3 here is CASSWGTAYGYTF. In nucleotides, the CDR3 is TGTGCCAGCAGCTGGGGGACAGCCTATGGCTACACCTTC. The whole variable domain, filled in from reference TRBV7-9 and TRBJ1-2, reads DTGVSQNPRHKITKRGQNVTFRCDPISEHNRLYWYRQTLGQGPEFLTYFQNEAQLEKSRLLSDRFSAERPKGSFSTLEIQRTEQGDSAMYLCASSWGTAYGYTFGSGTRLTVV.

This clonotype was picked up a small number of times. The J gene is TRBJ2-3, the V gene TRBV29-1; D is perhaps TRBD1 (6 bases). CDR1 and CDR2 from the germline V gene are SQVTM and ANQGSEA. Trimming pared 6 bases from V and 3 bases from J, leaving 16 bases between. This CDR3 is 14 amino acids long. In DNA, the CDR3 is TGCAGCGTCGTAACAGGGCTTTTGACAGATACGCAGTATTTT. Its protein product is CSVVTGLLTDTQYF.

This clonotype was detected only a few times. V usage is TRBV6-2 or TRBV6-3 and J usage is TRBJ2-6; D gene ambiguous. Germline V gene sequence: CDR1 MNHEY, CDR2 SVGEGT. The CDR3 sequence is 15 residues long. V was clipped by 6 bases and J by 0 bases, with 9 bases between them. CDR3 amino acids: CASSFRISGANVLTF. In DNA form, the CDR3 reads TGTGCCAGCAGCTTCAGGATCTCTGGGGCCAACGTCCTGACTTTC.

The genes are TRBV4-2 and TRBJ2-7; D remains ambiguous. The CDR3 is 13 amino acids. The V end lost 0 bases, the J end lost 4 bases, and 7 bases lay between the germline ends. Germline V gene sequence: CDR1 LGHNA, CDR2 YNFKEQ. For the CDR3, the DNA is TGTGCCAGCAGCCAAGAACGAGATTACGAGCAGTACTTC. Its protein product is CASSQERDYEQYF.

The chain links TRBV6-1 to TRBJ2-3; D unclear. The CDR3 spans 15 residues. CDR1 and CDR2 from the germline V gene are MNHNS and SASEGT. V lost 6 bases and J 0 bases, leaving 13 bases between the germline ends. The DNA for the CDR3 is TGTGCCAGCAGCTGGACCGTTACTAGCACAGATACGCAGTATTTT. Protein product: CASSWTVTSTDTQYF.

The chain combines TRBV9 with TRBJ2-5; TRBD2 matches 9 bases. Germline loops: CDR1 SGDLS, CDR2 YYNGEE. The CDR3 loop spans 15 amino acids. V lost 3 bases and J lost 1; bases outside the gene matches: 4. The CDR3 region is CASSDSSGAQETQYF. The DNA of the CDR3 is TGTGCCAGCAGCGACTCTAGCGGGGCCCAAGAGACCCAGTACTTC.

In DNA, the CDR3 is TGCGCCAGCAGCCAAGTTTCGGGGTTTGAAGCTTTCTTT. This sequence encodes CASSQVSGFEAFF. V usage is TRBV4-1 and J usage is TRBJ1-1; D is ambiguous. The V gene lost 1 base and the J gene lost 7 bases, with 10 bases spanning the gap. Looked up from germline, CDR1 is MGHRA and CDR2 is YSYEKL. The length of the CDR3 is 13 residues.

This clonotype was detected only a few times. V usage is TRBV5-1 and J usage is TRBJ2-1, with 7 bases that match TRBD2. This CDR3 region has 16 residues. In germline, CDR1 is SGHRS, CDR2 YFSETQ. V lost 7 bases to trimming and J lost 0 bases; unmatched junction nucleotides: 10. CDR3 DNA sequence: TGCGCCAGCGACCCGGCGGCTAGCGGCTCCTACAATGAGCAGTTCTTC. Its translation: CASDPAASGSYNEQFF.

This clonotype was picked up a small number of times. The rearrangement uses TRBV10-3 and TRBJ2-7, with a possible D match to TRBD2 (5 bases). This CDR3 is 12 amino acids long. Trimming left V 6 bases short and J 12 bases short, with 18 bases between. Per the germline V gene, CDR1 is ENHRY and CDR2 is SYGVKD. CDR3 sequence: CAIRGREHRLYF. The CDR3 nucleotides read TGTGCCATCAGAGGTCGGGAACACAGACTGTACTTC.

The CDR3 coding sequence is TGCAGTGCCCAAAGTCGAGCGGGGGGCGACTACGAGCAGTACTTC. Translation gives CSAQSRAGGDYEQYF. The J gene is TRBJ2-7, the V gene TRBV20-1; 9 bases are a match to TRBD2. The CDR3 loop spans 15 amino acids. With 6 bases clipped from V and 3 bases from J, the junction kept 12 bases outside the gene matches. Germline V gene data show CDR1 as DFQATT and CDR2 as SNEGSKA (reference sequence).

The table lists this clonotype with a few counts. The chain links TRBV11-2 to TRBJ2-3; perhaps TRBD2 as D (7 bases). Germline CDR1 reads SGHAT; CDR2 reads FQNNGV. The CDR3 length is 21 residues. Trimming left V 2 bases short and J 0 bases short, with 27 bases between. CDR3 sequence reads: CASSLWGPGGTTSFSTDTQYF. CDR3 nucleotide sequence: TGTGCCAGCAGCTTATGGGGTCCGGGGGGCACGACGAGTTTTAGCACAGATACGCAGTATTTT.

The chain uses TRBV12-3 or TRBV12-4 and TRBJ2-7, with no clear D. The CDR3 is 12 residues long. V was cut by 6 bases and J by 3 bases, with 9 bases left in between. The CDR3 region is CASSPELYEQYF. The CDR3 DNA reads TGTGCCAGCAGCCCCGAACTCTACGAGCAGTACTTC.

This clonotype appeared a few times. The CDR3 DNA follows: TGCAGCGGGAGGGGAGAGCGGGAGACTCTAGAGACCCAGTACTTC. Translating gives CSGRGERETLETQYF. V usage is TRBV29-1 and J usage is TRBJ2-5; 8 bases fit TRBD2. The V gene end was trimmed by 7 bases and the J gene end by 4 bases; junction bases not matched to a gene: 14. CDR1 is SQVTM, CDR2 ANQGSEA, per germline. This CDR3 is 15 amino acids long.

The table lists this clonotype with many counts. The chain has TRBV12-3 or TRBV12-4 and TRBJ1-2; TRBD1 is a possible D gene (5 bases). V was clipped by 7 bases and J by 4 bases, with 19 bases between them. The CDR3 has 15 residues. In nucleotides, the CDR3 is TGTGCCAGCACCCTGACAGATACCTTCCTCTATGGCTACACCTTC. It is translated as CASTLTDTFLYGYTF.

J is TRBJ1-2 and V is TRBV20-1; D is possibly TRBD1 (5 bases). The CDR3 has 14 amino acids. V was shortened by 0 bases and J by 4 bases, with 12 bases between the two germline ends. Germline V gene sequence: CDR1 DFQATT, CDR2 SNEGSKA (reference sequence). This chain's CDR3 is CSARDRGPGYGYTF. DNA for the CDR3: TGCAGTGCTAGAGACCGGGGACCTGGCTATGGCTACACCTTC.

The gene calls are TRBV9 and TRBJ2-5, with a possible D match to TRBD2 (7 bases). The V gene lost 4 bases and the J gene lost 4 bases, with 26 bases spanning the gap. CDR1 and CDR2 from the germline V gene are SGDLS and YYNGEE. This CDR3 is built from 18 residues. DNA for the CDR3: TGTGCCAGCAGCCCCCAGGGAAGGGGTTACGGGGGGCGAGAGACCCAGTACTTC. Its protein product is CASSPQGRGYGGRETQYF.

This clonotype was picked up a small number of times. The chain has TRBV12-3 or TRBV12-4 and TRBJ2-7, with TRBD2 matching 7 bases. CDR3 size: 15 residues. V lost 7 bases, J lost 7 bases, and 16 bases stayed unmatched. CDR3: CASKEGLAASEEQYF. As DNA, the CDR3 is TGTGCCAGCAAAGAGGGGCTAGCGGCGTCAGAGGAGCAGTACTTC.

There are a few counts of this clonotype. The chain uses TRBV10-1 and TRBJ2-1, with D tentatively TRBD2 (6 bases). The germline V gene encodes CDR1 WNHNN and CDR2 SYGVQD (reference sequence). Trimming left V 3 bases short and J 0 bases short, with 15 bases between. CDR3 length equals 17 residues. This chain's CDR3 is CASSDLRRGSSYNEQFF. The CDR3 nucleotides read TGCGCCAGCAGTGACTTGCGACGGGGGAGCTCCTACAATGAGCAGTTCTTC.

This sequence joins TRBV5-5 and TRBJ2-2, with a tentative D call TRBD2 (6 bases). CDR1 is SGHKS, CDR2 YYEKEE, per germline (reference sequence). The CDR3 has 16 residues. V was shortened by 0 bases and J by 5 bases, with 14 bases between the two germline ends. The CDR3 DNA is TGTGCCAGCAGCTTGGCGGGGCGGGGCCTTACCGGGGAGCTGTTTTTT. Its protein is CASSLAGRGLTGELFF. The variable domain in full, completed from reference TRBV5-5 and TRBJ2-2, reads DAGVTQSPTHLIKTRGQQVTLRCSPISGHKSVSWYQQVLGQGPQFIFQYYEKEERGRGNFPDRFSARQFPNYSSELNVNALLLGDSALYLCASSLAGRGLTGELFFGEGSRLTVL.